Ten or more counts support the clone carrying this T cell receptor beta chain. Germline loops: CDR1 SGHRS, CDR2 YFSETQ. The CDR3 contains 14 residues. V was pared by 0 bases and J by 1 base, with 7 bases between. A single record per CDR3 protein comes from TCRdb applying MiXCR to the RT-PCR reads. The repertoire holds roughly 940,000 distinct CDR3 sequences, with about a sixth as singletons. The data stem from a study of patients and donors after allogeneic stem cell transplantation. Material for sequencing was blood, either unsorted or a sorted T cell fraction (not recorded which). J is TRBJ2-5 and V is TRBV5-1; tentatively, D is TRBD1 or TRBD2 (6 bases each). This TCR came from a human donor who was either an allogeneic HSCT recipient or a stem cell or donor lymphocyte infusion donor (not recorded which). It is not recorded whose cells these are; they may come from a transplant donor. CDR3 nucleotides: TGCGCCAGCAGCTTGGCGGGGGCCCAAGAGACCCAGTACTTC. Protein product: CASSLAGAQETQYF.